This TCR beta chain derives from a study of monozygotic twins with inflammatory bowel disease. The germline CDR1 and CDR2 sequences are SGDLS and YYNGEE. This CDR3 contains 16 residues. Template switching added UMIs carrying a 6-nucleotide sample barcode. TCRdb reprocessed the 5' RACE reads and reports one entry per CDR3 protein, with no DNA. The data include some 190,000 distinct CDR3 sequences; the top ten clones carry 7.7%. Whole blood supplied total RNA, and T cells were not sorted. Details on this clonotype: What it binds is not known.

Study observations and caveats: Findings did not support one strong IBD-associated signal or clonotype.

This TCR was sampled from a human donor with ulcerative colitis or Crohn's disease, or a healthy co-twin of an affected twin (not recorded which). The chain combines TRBV9 with TRBJ1-1. The sequenced material came from blood. The CDR3 protein is CASTPRFGGTNTEAFF.